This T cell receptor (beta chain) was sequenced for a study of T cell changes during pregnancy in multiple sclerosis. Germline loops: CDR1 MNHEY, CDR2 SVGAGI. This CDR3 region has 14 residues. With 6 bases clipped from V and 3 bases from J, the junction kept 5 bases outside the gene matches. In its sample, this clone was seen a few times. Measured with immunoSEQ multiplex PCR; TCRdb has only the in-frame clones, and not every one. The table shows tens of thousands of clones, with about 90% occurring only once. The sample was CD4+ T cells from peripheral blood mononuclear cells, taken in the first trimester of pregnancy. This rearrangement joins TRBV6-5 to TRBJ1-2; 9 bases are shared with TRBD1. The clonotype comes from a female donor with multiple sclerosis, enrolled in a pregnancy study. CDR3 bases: TGTGCCAGCAGCCGAAGGACAGGGGACTATGGCTACACCTTC. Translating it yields CASSRRTGDYGYTF.